The rows below give T cell receptor beta chains drawn from one sample of a study of vaccination and CD4 T cells after COVID-19. These TCRs' antigens remain unknown. TCRdb re-analysed the PCR reads in MiXCR, keeping a single row per CDR3 protein. The table includes 11,000 or so distinct CDR3 sequences, roughly two fifths detected once. The specimen sequenced was CD4+ T cells from blood, cultured in vitro. These receptors were taken from a human donor who had recovered from COVID-19. Both conserved end residues are part of each CDR3. D genes are given only for firm matches. Not every row has a clone size; where given, it reads once, few, many or a size class.

v_gene: TRBV12-3/TRBV12-4; j_gene: TRBJ1-1; abundance: few; d_gene: TRBD1; len: 15; CDR3nt: TGTGCCAGCAGTTCCTACAGGGGGCGAGGTACTGAAGCTTTCTTT; CDR3aa: CASSSYRGRGTEAFF
v_gene: TRBV16; j_gene: TRBJ1-2; abundance: .; d_gene: TRBD1; len: 13; CDR3nt: TGTGCCAGCGGGGGGACAGCCATCTATGGCTACACCTTC; CDR3aa: CASGGTAIYGYTF
v_gene: TRBV20-1; j_gene: TRBJ1-2; abundance: few; d_gene: .; len: 12; CDR3nt: TGCAGTGCTAGAGATAGGTTAAGGGCCTACACCTTC; CDR3aa: CSARDRLRAYTF
v_gene: TRBV2; j_gene: TRBJ2-4; abundance: .; d_gene: .; len: 15; CDR3nt: TGTGCCAGCAAGGCTGGGGGAGAGGTCAAAAACATTCAGTACTTC; CDR3aa: CASKAGGEVKNIQYF
v_gene: TRBV19; j_gene: TRBJ1-5; abundance: few; d_gene: TRBD1; len: 15; CDR3nt: TGTGCCAGTAGTACCTTACAGGGGGGGTACCAGCCCCAGCATTTT; CDR3aa: CASSTLQGGYQPQHF
v_gene: TRBV5-1; j_gene: TRBJ1-6; abundance: .; d_gene: .; len: 16; CDR3nt: TGCGCCAGCAGCCCGTCAGGACAGCCAATTAATTCACCCCTCCACTTT; CDR3aa: CASSPSGQPINSPLHF
v_gene: TRBV7-9; j_gene: TRBJ1-3; abundance: .; d_gene: TRBD1; len: 17; CDR3nt: TGTGCCAGCAGCCCCGGGGACAGGTCGAAATCTGGAAACACCATATATTTT; CDR3aa: CASSPGDRSKSGNTIYF
v_gene: TRBV6-1; j_gene: TRBJ1-1; abundance: few; d_gene: .; len: 11; CDR3nt: TGTGCCAGCAGCCGAAGCACTGAAGCTTTCTTT; CDR3aa: CASSRSTEAFF
v_gene: TRBV7-8; j_gene: TRBJ2-1; abundance: .; d_gene: .; len: 17; CDR3nt: TGTGCCAGCAGCCCTTCACCCCGTGGGTTCACGAACAATGAGCAGTTCTTC; CDR3aa: CASSPSPRGFTNNEQFF
v_gene: TRBV6-1; j_gene: TRBJ2-1; abundance: few; d_gene: TRBD1; len: 14; CDR3nt: TGTGCCAGCAGCCCACGGACAGGGAGTTTGGTGTGGTTCTTC; CDR3aa: CASSPRTGSLVWFF
v_gene: TRBV6-5; j_gene: TRBJ2-5; abundance: few; d_gene: TRBD2; len: 15; CDR3nt: TGTGCCAGCAGTTATGGGCTAGCGGATCAAGAGACCCAGTACTTC; CDR3aa: CASSYGLADQETQYF
v_gene: TRBV30; j_gene: TRBJ1-1; abundance: .; d_gene: .; len: 13; CDR3nt: TGTGCCTGGAGTTATCCCTTGAACACTGAAGCTTTCTTT; CDR3aa: CAWSYPLNTEAFF
v_gene: TRBV6-1; j_gene: TRBJ2-7; abundance: .; d_gene: .; len: 12; CDR3nt: TGTGCCAGCCTTGAGAACTCCTACGAGCAGTACTTC; CDR3aa: CASLENSYEQYF
v_gene: TRBV6-5; j_gene: TRBJ2-6; abundance: few; d_gene: .; len: 18; CDR3nt: TGTGCCAGCAGTTCCCTCACAATATTCAGCTCTGGGGCCAACGTCCTGACTTTC; CDR3aa: CASSSLTIFSSGANVLTF
v_gene: TRBV24-1; j_gene: TRBJ2-2; abundance: few; d_gene: TRBD2; len: 14; CDR3nt: TGTGCCATTTCTAGCGGGGGACAAACCGGGGAGCTGTTTTTT; CDR3aa: CAISSGGQTGELFF
v_gene: TRBV5-5; j_gene: TRBJ1-2; abundance: .; d_gene: .; len: 13; CDR3nt: TGTGCCAGCAGCTGGGGGCGGGGGGATGGCTACACCTTC; CDR3aa: CASSWGRGDGYTF
v_gene: TRBV4-1; j_gene: TRBJ1-2; abundance: few; d_gene: .; len: 15; CDR3nt: TGCGCCAGCAGCCAAGAATTAATAGGGAACTATGGCTACACCTTC; CDR3aa: CASSQELIGNYGYTF
v_gene: TRBV6-5; j_gene: TRBJ1-1; abundance: .; d_gene: .; len: 12; CDR3nt: TGTGCCAGCAGTTCTGGGGGGCGTGAAGCTTTCTTT; CDR3aa: CASSSGGREAFF
v_gene: TRBV21-1; j_gene: TRBJ1-5; abundance: .; d_gene: .; len: 18; CDR3nt: TGTGCCAGCAGCAAGCCCCCCCCCCCAGACTTAAGCAATCAGCCCCAGCATTTT; CDR3aa: CASSKPPPPDLSNQPQHF
v_gene: TRBV7-8; j_gene: TRBJ2-7; abundance: .; d_gene: .; len: 12; CDR3nt: TGTGCCAGCAGCTTAGCGCGAAGGGAGCAGTACTTC; CDR3aa: CASSLARREQYF
v_gene: TRBV5-5; j_gene: TRBJ1-6; abundance: once; d_gene: .; len: 16; CDR3nt: TGTGCCAGCAGCTTCTCGGGGAGCCCCTATAATTCACCCCTCCACTTT; CDR3aa: CASSFSGSPYNSPLHF
v_gene: TRBV7-2; j_gene: TRBJ2-2; abundance: .; d_gene: TRBD2; len: 14; CDR3nt: TGTGCCAGCAGCCGATTAGCGGGGGGCGGGGAGCTGTTTTTT; CDR3aa: CASSRLAGGGELFF
v_gene: TRBV2; j_gene: TRBJ2-3; abundance: .; d_gene: TRBD2; len: 16; CDR3nt: TGTGCCAGCACGGCGGGACTAGCGGGGGACACAGATACGCAGTATTTT; CDR3aa: CASTAGLAGDTDTQYF
v_gene: TRBV19; j_gene: TRBJ1-1; abundance: .; d_gene: TRBD1; len: 15; CDR3nt: TGTGCCAGTAGTATAGGCGGGACAGGGGACTCTGAAGCTTTCTTT; CDR3aa: CASSIGGTGDSEAFF
v_gene: TRBV2; j_gene: TRBJ1-2; abundance: .; d_gene: TRBD1; len: 16; CDR3nt: TGTGCCAGCACCCGGGACAGGGGGCTCTTAAACTATGGCTACACCTTC; CDR3aa: CASTRDRGLLNYGYTF
v_gene: TRBV21-1; j_gene: TRBJ1-4; abundance: few; d_gene: .; len: 15; CDR3nt: TGTGCCAGCAGCCCACTTCAGGTAACTAATGAAAAACTGTTTTTT; CDR3aa: CASSPLQVTNEKLFF
v_gene: TRBV20-1; j_gene: TRBJ1-2; abundance: few; d_gene: TRBD1; len: 13; CDR3nt: TGCAGTGCTCGACAGGGGCCCAACTATGGCTACACCTTC; CDR3aa: CSARQGPNYGYTF
v_gene: TRBV7-2; j_gene: TRBJ2-3; abundance: .; d_gene: .; len: 14; CDR3nt: TGTGCCAGCAGATCAAGGACCAGGGAGGATACGCAGTATTTT; CDR3aa: CASRSRTREDTQYF
v_gene: TRBV3-1; j_gene: TRBJ2-7; abundance: .; d_gene: .; len: 11; CDR3nt: TGTGCCAGCAGCCAAATCGGAGAGCAGTACTTC; CDR3aa: CASSQIGEQYF
v_gene: TRBV30; j_gene: TRBJ2-2; abundance: few; d_gene: .; len: 15; CDR3nt: TGTGCCTGGAGGTGGTTCAGCAAGGGCGCCGGGGAGCTGTTTTTT; CDR3aa: CAWRWFSKGAGELFF
v_gene: TRBV2; j_gene: TRBJ2-7; abundance: .; d_gene: TRBD2; len: 14; CDR3nt: TGTGCCAGCAGTGTAATAGCGGGCTCCTACGAGCAGTACTTC; CDR3aa: CASSVIAGSYEQYF
v_gene: TRBV10-3; j_gene: TRBJ2-7; abundance: .; d_gene: .; len: 14; CDR3nt: TGTGCCATCAGTGAGTCAGCCGGAGCCTACGAGCAGTACTTC; CDR3aa: CAISESAGAYEQYF
v_gene: TRBV11-3; j_gene: TRBJ2-2; abundance: .; d_gene: .; len: 15; CDR3nt: TGTGCCAGCAGACAAATACAGGGAGGAACCGGGGAGCTGTTTTTT; CDR3aa: CASRQIQGGTGELFF
v_gene: TRBV12-3/TRBV12-4; j_gene: TRBJ1-4; abundance: once; d_gene: TRBD1; len: 20; CDR3nt: TGTGCCAGCAGTTTAGTAACCGGGTGGGGGACAGGGAGGGCTAATGAAAAACTGTTTTTT; CDR3aa: CASSLVTGWGTGRANEKLFF
v_gene: TRBV7-2; j_gene: TRBJ2-3; abundance: few; d_gene: .; len: 17; CDR3nt: TGTGCCAGCAGCTTATGGGACTTCCAGGGGACCACAGATACGCAGTATTTT; CDR3aa: CASSLWDFQGTTDTQYF
v_gene: TRBV20-1; j_gene: TRBJ2-3; abundance: few; d_gene: .; len: 16; CDR3nt: TGCAGTGCTAGAGATGGGGGGGGCAAAAGTGGAGATACGCAGTATTTT; CDR3aa: CSARDGGGKSGDTQYF
v_gene: TRBV20-1; j_gene: TRBJ2-1; abundance: few; d_gene: TRBD1; len: 11; CDR3nt: TGCAGTGCTAGCGAGACAGGGGGCAGGTTCTTC; CDR3aa: CSASETGGRFF
v_gene: TRBV12-5; j_gene: TRBJ1-2; abundance: .; d_gene: TRBD1; len: 15; CDR3nt: TGTGCTAGTGGTTTGGTCACAGGGGGAGCCTATGGCTACACCTTC; CDR3aa: CASGLVTGGAYGYTF
v_gene: TRBV6-5; j_gene: TRBJ1-5; abundance: .; d_gene: .; len: 14; CDR3nt: TGTGCCAGCAGTTATAGTGCAGGGCGGCCGCCCCAGCATTTT; CDR3aa: CASSYSAGRPPQHF
v_gene: TRBV7-8; j_gene: TRBJ1-1; abundance: .; d_gene: TRBD1; len: 17; CDR3nt: TGTGCCAGCAGCTGGAGGGCAGGGGGGATCCGGAACACTGAAGCTTTCTTT; CDR3aa: CASSWRAGGIRNTEAFF